This TCR beta chain was observed in a study of blood T cell repertoires in COVID-19. Sequencing used immunoSEQ multiplex PCR; TCRdb keeps in-frame clones, though not all of them. The table records 300,000 to 350,000 clones, roughly 90% of them present only once. This sequence was found in a woman in her seventies with COVID-19, enrolled during active disease. What was sequenced was peripheral blood.

The CDR3 bases are TGTGCCAGCAGTGAAGAGGCTCAGGGTGGTCTCTATGGCTACACCTTC. This sequence encodes CASSEEAQGGLYGYTF. The genes are TRBV2 and TRBJ1-2; TRBD1 is a possible D gene (5 bases). From germline, CDR1 is SNHLY and CDR2 FYNNEI. This CDR3 contains 16 residues. V was shortened by 1 base and J by 4 bases, with 16 bases between the two germline ends.